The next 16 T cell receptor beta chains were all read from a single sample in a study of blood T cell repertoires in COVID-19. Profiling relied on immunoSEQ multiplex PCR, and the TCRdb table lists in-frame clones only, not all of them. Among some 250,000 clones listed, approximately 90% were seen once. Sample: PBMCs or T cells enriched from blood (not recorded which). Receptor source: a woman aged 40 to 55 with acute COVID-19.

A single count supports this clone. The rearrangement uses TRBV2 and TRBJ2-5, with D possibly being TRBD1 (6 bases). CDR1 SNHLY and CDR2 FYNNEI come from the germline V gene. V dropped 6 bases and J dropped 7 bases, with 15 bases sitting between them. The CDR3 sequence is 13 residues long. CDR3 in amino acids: CASSTQGSGTQYF. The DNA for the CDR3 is TGTGCCAGCAGCACGCAGGGGAGTGGGACCCAGTACTTC. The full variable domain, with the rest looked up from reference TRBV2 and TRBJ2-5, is EPEVTQTPSHQVTQMGQEVILRCVPISNHLYFYWYRQILGQKVEFLVSFYNNEISEKSEIFDDQFSVERPDGSNFTLKIRSTKLEDSAMYFCASSTQGSGTQYFGPGTRLLVL.

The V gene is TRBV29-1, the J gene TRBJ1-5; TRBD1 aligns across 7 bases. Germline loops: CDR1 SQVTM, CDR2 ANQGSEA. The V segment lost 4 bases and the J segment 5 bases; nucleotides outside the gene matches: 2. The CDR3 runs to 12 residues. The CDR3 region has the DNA TGCAGCGTTGGACAGGGTGATCAGCCCCAGCATTTT. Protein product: CSVGQGDQPQHF.

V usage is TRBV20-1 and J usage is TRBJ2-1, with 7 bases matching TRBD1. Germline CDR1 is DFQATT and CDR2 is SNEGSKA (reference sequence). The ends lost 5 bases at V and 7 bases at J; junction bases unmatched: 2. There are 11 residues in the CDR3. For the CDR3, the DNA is TGCAGTGCTGAGACAGGGAATGAGCAGTTCTTC. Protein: CSAETGNEQFF.

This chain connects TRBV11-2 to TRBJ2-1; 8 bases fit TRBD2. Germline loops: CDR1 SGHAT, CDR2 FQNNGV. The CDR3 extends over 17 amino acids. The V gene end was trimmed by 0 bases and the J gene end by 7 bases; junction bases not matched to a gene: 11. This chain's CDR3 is CASSLDHGGRLGNEQFF. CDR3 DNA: TGTGCCAGCAGCTTAGATCACGGCGGGAGGTTGGGGAATGAGCAGTTCTTC.

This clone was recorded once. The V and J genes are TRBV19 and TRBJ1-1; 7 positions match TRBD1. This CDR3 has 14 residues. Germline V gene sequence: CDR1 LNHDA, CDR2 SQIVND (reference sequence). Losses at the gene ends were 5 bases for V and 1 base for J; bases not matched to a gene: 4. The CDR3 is CASSQGQRNTEAFF. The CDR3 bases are TGTGCCAGTAGTCAGGGACAGCGGAACACTGAAGCTTTCTTT.

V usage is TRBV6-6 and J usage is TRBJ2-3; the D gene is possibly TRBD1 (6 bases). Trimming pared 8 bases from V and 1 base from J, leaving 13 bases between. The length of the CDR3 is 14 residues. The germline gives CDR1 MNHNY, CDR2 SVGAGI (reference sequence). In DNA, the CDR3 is TGTGCCAGCCTCAGGGGTCCGGGCACAGATACGCAGTATTTT. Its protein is CASLRGPGTDTQYF.

The CDR3 nucleotides read TGTGCCAGTAGTATTACCGGGTCGGGCAATCAGCCCCAGCATTTT. This sequence encodes CASSITGSGNQPQHF. The V and J genes are TRBV19 and TRBJ1-5; D gene uncertain. CDR1 and CDR2 from the germline V gene are LNHDA and SQIVND (reference sequence). The CDR3 spans 15 residues. Trimming removed 3 bases at V and 2 bases at J, with 11 bases between. The full variable domain, in which reference TRBV19 and TRBJ1-5 provide the parts outside the CDR3, is DGGITQSPKYLFRKEGQNVTLSCEQNLNHDAMYWYRQDPGQGLRLIYYSQIVNDFQKGDIAEGYSVSREKKESFPLTVTSAQKNPTAFYLCASSITGSGNQPQHFGDGTRLSIL.

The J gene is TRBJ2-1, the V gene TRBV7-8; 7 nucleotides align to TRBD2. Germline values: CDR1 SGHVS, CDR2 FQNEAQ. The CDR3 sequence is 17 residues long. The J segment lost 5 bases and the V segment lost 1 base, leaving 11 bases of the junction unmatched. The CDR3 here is CASSLVWRGKPHNEQFF. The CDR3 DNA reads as TGTGCCAGCAGCTTAGTCTGGCGGGGGAAGCCTCACAATGAGCAGTTCTTC. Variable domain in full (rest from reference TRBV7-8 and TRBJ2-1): GAGVSQSPRYKVAKRGQDVALRCDPISGHVSLFWYQQALGQGPEFLTYFQNEAQLDKSGLPSDRFFAERPEGSVSTLKIQRTQQEDSAVYLCASSLVWRGKPHNEQFFGPGTRLTVL.

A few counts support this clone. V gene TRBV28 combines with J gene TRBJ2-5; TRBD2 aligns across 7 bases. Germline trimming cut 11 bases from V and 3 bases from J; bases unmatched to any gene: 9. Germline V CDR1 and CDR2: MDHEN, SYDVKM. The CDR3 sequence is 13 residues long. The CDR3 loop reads CAGRQSGEETQYF. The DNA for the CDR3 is TGTGCCGGACGACAAAGCGGGGAAGAGACCCAGTACTTC.

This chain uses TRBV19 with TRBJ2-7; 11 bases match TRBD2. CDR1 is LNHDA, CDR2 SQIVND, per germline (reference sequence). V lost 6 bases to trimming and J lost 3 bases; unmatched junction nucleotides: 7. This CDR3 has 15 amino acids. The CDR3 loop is CASSAPTSGSYEQYF. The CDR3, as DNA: TGTGCCAGTAGCGCCCCTACTAGCGGGAGCTACGAGCAGTACTTC.

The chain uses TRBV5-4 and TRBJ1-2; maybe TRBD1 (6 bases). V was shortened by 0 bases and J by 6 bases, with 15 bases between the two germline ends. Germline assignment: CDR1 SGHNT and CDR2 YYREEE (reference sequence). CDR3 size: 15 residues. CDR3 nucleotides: TGTGCCAGCAGCTTGGGACAGGCCCCGGGAAATGGCTACACCTTC. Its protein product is CASSLGQAPGNGYTF.

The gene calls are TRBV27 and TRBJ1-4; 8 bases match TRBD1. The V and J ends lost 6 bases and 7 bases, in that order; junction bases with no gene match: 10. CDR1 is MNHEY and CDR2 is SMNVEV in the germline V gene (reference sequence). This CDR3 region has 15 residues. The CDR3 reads CASRPGQGWSEKLFF. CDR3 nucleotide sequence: TGTGCCAGCAGGCCAGGACAGGGATGGAGTGAAAAACTGTTTTTT.

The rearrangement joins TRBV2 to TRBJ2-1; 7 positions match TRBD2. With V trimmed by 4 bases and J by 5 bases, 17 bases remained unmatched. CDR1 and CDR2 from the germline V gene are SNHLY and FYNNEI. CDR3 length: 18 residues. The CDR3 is CASSVRVASGPTNNEQFF. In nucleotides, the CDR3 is TGTGCCAGCAGTGTAAGGGTGGCTAGCGGACCAACCAACAATGAGCAGTTCTTC.

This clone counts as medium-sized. Here the CDR3 reads CASSRSGGSEAFF. CDR3 DNA: TGCGCCAGCAGCCGTTCAGGGGGTAGTGAAGCTTTCTTT. The V and J genes are TRBV4-3 and TRBJ1-1, with TRBD1 identical over 7 bases. The V gene's germline CDR1 is LGHNA and CDR2 YSLEER. The CDR3 sequence is 13 residues long. After removal of 4 bases from V and 7 bases from J, the junction contained 6 bases not matched to a gene.

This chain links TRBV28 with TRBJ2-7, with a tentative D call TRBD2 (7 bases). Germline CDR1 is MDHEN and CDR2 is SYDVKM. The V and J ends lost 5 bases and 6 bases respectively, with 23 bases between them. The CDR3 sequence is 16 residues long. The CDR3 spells CASSPTLLGGQVEQYF. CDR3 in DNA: TGTGCCAGCAGTCCCACGCTTTTGGGGGGGCAGGTCGAGCAGTACTTC.

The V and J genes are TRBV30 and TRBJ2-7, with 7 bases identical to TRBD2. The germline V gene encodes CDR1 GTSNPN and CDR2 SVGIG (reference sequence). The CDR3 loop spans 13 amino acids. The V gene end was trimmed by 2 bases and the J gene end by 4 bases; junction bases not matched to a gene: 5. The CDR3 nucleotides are TGTGCCTGGAGTCGGGGGGTTGGGTACGAGCAGTACTTC. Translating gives CAWSRGVGYEQYF.